This T cell receptor (beta chain) was documented in a study of T cells after yellow fever vaccination. Study overall: SMART-Seq v4 Ultra Low Input prepared the low-cell-number fractions.

TCRdb re-called the 5' RACE reads through MiXCR, storing one row per CDR3 protein. The sample includes some 260,000 distinct CDR3 sequences, around 4.9% of them seen just once. This clonotype was picked up many times. The antigen remains undetermined. Study-level results: Post-booster repertoires contained most primary-vaccination clones again (approximately 95% CD4, 85% to 90% CD8).

From germline, CDR1 is LGHNA and CDR2 YSLEER. The CDR3 spans 15 residues. J lost 2 bases, V lost 1 base, and 5 bases had no gene match. The source of this sequence is a man aged 18 to 30 who received the YFV17D yellow fever vaccine. The rearrangement uses TRBV4-3 and TRBJ2-7, with 7 bases identical to TRBD1. The sample was CD4+ T cells sorted from PBMCs, taken on the day of the yellow fever booster vaccination. The CDR3: CASSQGRDSPYEQYF. CDR3 bases: TGCGCCAGCAGCCAAGGAAGGGACAGCCCCTACGAGCAGTACTTC.